Listed here are 4 T cell receptor beta chains from one sample, sequenced in a study of blood T cell repertoires in COVID-19. The assay was immunoSEQ multiplex PCR, and TCRdb's table has in-frame clones only and misses some. The sample has some 220,000 clones; roughly nine tenths are singletons. Sequencing was carried out using PBMCs or T cells enriched from blood (not recorded which). The source of these receptors is a woman between 18 and 29 years old in a cohort exposed to, infected with or recovered from COVID-19 (not recorded which).

The chain links TRBV24-1 to TRBJ2-5; TRBD1 agrees at 8 bases. The CDR3 runs to 15 residues. J gave up 5 bases and V 4 bases, and 8 bases lay outside the gene matches. Germline lookup yields CDR1 KGHDR and CDR2 SFDVKD. The CDR3 reads CATSDRTGPTETQYF. The CDR3 DNA follows: TGTGCCACCAGTGACCGGACAGGGCCTACGGAGACCCAGTACTTC.

This clone was detected a few times. The V and J genes are TRBV5-6 and TRBJ2-5, with 9 bases that match TRBD1. Trimming cost V 2 bases and J 4 bases; bases outside gene matches: 6. Germline V gene data show CDR1 as SGHDT and CDR2 as YYEEEE. The CDR3 is 15 amino acids. CDR3 sequence reads: CASSFPDRGSETQYF. The DNA of the CDR3 is TGTGCCAGCAGCTTCCCCGACAGGGGGTCAGAGACCCAGTACTTC.

The CDR3 region has the DNA TGTGCCAGCAGCTTAGGAGTAGGCTGGACAGGGGGAACTGAAGCTTTCTTT. It translates to CASSLGVGWTGGTEAFF. The rearrangement joins TRBV7-8 to TRBJ1-1, with 10 nucleotides matching TRBD1. This CDR3 is 17 amino acids long. V lost 1 base and J lost 5; bases outside the gene matches: 10. Germline CDR1 reads SGHVS; CDR2 reads FQNEAQ. The entire variable domain, with the rest obtained from reference TRBV7-8 and TRBJ1-1, is as follows: GAGVSQSPRYKVAKRGQDVALRCDPISGHVSLFWYQQALGQGPEFLTYFQNEAQLDKSGLPSDRFFAERPEGSVSTLKIQRTQQEDSAVYLCASSLGVGWTGGTEAFFGQGTRLTVV.

The chain couples TRBV24-1 to TRBJ2-5, with TRBD1 matching 9 bases. CDR1 and CDR2 from the germline V gene are KGHDR and SFDVKD. V lost 3 bases to trimming and J lost 5 bases; unmatched junction nucleotides: 6. This CDR3 is 15 amino acids long. The CDR3 DNA sequence: TGTGCCACCAGTGATAGAGGGACAGGGCACGAGACCCAGTACTTC. This translates into CATSDRGTGHETQYF.